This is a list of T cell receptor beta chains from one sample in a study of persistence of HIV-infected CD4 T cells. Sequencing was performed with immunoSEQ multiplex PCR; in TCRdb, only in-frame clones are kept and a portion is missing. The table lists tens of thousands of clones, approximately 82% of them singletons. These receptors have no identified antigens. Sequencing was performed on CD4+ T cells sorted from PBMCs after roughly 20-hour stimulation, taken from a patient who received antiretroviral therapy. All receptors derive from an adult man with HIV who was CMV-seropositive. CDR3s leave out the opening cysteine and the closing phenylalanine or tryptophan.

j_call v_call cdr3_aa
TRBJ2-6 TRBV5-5 ASSLGSSSGANVLT
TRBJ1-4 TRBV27 ASSLTGTVTNEKLF
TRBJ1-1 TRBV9 ASSVSGYTEAF
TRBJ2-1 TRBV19 ASSTPGTGYNEQF
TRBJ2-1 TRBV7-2 ASGLAGGHNEQF
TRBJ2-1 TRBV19 ASRWGISYNEQF
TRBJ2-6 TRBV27 ASSLEGASNSGANVLT
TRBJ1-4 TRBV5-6 ASSGRLRAIGEKLF
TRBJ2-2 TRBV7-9 ASSPGTSGTNTGELF
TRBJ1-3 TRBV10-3 AISLPGQGNTIY
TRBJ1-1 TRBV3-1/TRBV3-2 ASSNMPTGSTEAF
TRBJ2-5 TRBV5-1 ASSLYGSGGARETQY
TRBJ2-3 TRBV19 ASSIQPGGTDTQY
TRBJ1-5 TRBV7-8 ASSLARGYQPQH
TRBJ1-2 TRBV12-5 ANWGPPGYT
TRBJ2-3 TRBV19 ASGQGGTDTQY
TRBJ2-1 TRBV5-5 ASSLRADRSYNEQF
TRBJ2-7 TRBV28 ASSDLPVGLAGGRPYEQY
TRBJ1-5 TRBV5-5 ASSLAGVGQPQH
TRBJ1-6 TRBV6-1 ASSQASSYNSPLH
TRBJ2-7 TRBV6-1 ASSDGTSFPYEQY
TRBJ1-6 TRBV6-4 ASNRKRGLSSYNSPLH
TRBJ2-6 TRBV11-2 ASSPARTSSSGANVLT
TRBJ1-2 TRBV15 ATSRDRMPNYGYT
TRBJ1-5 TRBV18 ASSPDGHNQPQH
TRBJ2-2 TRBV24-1 ATSDLAGLNTGELF
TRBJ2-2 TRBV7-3 ASSSGYTGGAAGELF
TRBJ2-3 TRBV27 AIGTQGIDTQY
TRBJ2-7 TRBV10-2 ASTLAGPTYEQY
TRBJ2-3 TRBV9 ASSVGTGGTTDTQY
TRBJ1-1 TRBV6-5 ASRVTTGNTEAF
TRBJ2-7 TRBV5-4 ASSRGGLGEQY
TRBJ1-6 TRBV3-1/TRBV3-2 ASSQDLLGGSGNSPLH
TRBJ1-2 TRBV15 ATSRDRQQAGYT
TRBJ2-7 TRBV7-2 ASSLDSRVQY
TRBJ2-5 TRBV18 ASSRRMGTDQETQY
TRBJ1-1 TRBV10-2 ASSRQGAGTEAF
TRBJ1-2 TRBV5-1 ASSPLQGLRGYT
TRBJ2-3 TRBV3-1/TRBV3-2 ASSQDAPRGGRDTQY
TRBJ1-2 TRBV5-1 ASSVGTGYGGGYT
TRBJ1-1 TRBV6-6 ASSWGEVNTEAF
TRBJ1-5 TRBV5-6 ASSGAGADNQPQH
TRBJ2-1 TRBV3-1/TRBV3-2 ASSRTAGYEQF
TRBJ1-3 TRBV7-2 ASSNRGGNTIY
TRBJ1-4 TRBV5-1 ASSPGTSEKLF
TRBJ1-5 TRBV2 ASSGLTAQPQH
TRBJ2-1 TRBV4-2 ASSQAGGGYNEQF
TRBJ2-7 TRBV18 ASSPRAGVAQEQY
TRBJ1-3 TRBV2 ASSEGQSPGNTIY
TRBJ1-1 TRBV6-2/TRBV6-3 ASSYSRFEAF
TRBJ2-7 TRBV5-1 ASSLEGSQFSYEQY